These 16 T cell receptor beta chains were sequenced from one sample in a study of cytomegalovirus exposure and HLA in healthy donors (dated by TCRdb to the late 2010s). The library relied on the immunoSEQ multiplex PCR assay. For the multiplex PCR, a mixture combining 60 forward primers for TCR Vbeta segments and 13 reverse primers for TCR Jbeta segments was used. Drawn from immuneACCESS, this table holds only the in-frame rearrangements with V and J called that TCRdb kept. Clones are partly lost; checked studies trace under half to an unresolved V gene and leave the rest unexplained. Here the sample has some 110,000 clones; 79% occur a single time. 4% to 5.5% of the sample comes from the top ten. Sequenced input: PBMCs. These receptors all come from a man under 40 in good health and CMV-seropositive.

The chain carries TRBV6-4 and TRBJ1-5, with TRBD1 identical over 8 bases. The J segment lost 6 bases and the V segment lost 6 bases, leaving 13 bases of the junction unmatched. Germline V gene data show CDR1 as MRHNA and CDR2 as SNTAGT. The CDR3 runs to 16 residues. CDR3 residues: CASRDSDRERGQPQHF. CDR3 bases: TGTGCCAGCAGAGATTCGGACAGGGAAAGGGGTCAGCCCCAGCATTTT.

This clone was detected only a few times. This rearrangement joins TRBV9 to TRBJ2-2, with D possibly TRBD1 on 6 matching bases. The V and J ends lost 0 bases and 6 bases respectively, with 12 bases between them. Germline V gene lookup returns CDR1 SGDLS and CDR2 YYNGEE. The CDR3 loop spans 15 amino acids. This CDR3 reads CASSVAPGEPGELFF. The CDR3 DNA reads TGTGCCAGCAGCGTAGCTCCAGGGGAGCCCGGGGAGCTGTTTTTT.

The chain links TRBV7-9 to TRBJ2-1, with a possible D match to TRBD2 (6 bases). V lost 3 bases, J lost 5 bases, and 17 bases lay in between. The CDR3 spans 16 residues. Germline values: CDR1 SEHNR, CDR2 FQNEAQ (reference sequence). CDR3 amino acids: CASSLPYGRLDNEQFF. The CDR3 coding sequence is TGTGCCAGCAGCTTGCCCTACGGGAGATTAGACAATGAGCAGTTCTTC.

The chain uses TRBV7-3 and TRBJ2-1; 12 bases are shared with TRBD2. The ends lost 5 bases at V and 8 bases at J; junction bases unmatched: 4. This CDR3 contains 14 residues. The germline gives CDR1 SGHTA, CDR2 FQGTGA. The CDR3 sequence is CASSLAGGFDEQFF. The DNA of the CDR3 is TGTGCCAGCAGCCTAGCGGGAGGGTTCGATGAGCAGTTCTTC.

This rearrangement joins TRBV29-1 to TRBJ2-7, with 9 bases that match TRBD2. Per the germline V gene, CDR1 is SQVTM and CDR2 is ANQGSEA. The CDR3 is 14 residues long. V lost 5 bases and J lost 2; bases outside the gene matches: 7. The CDR3 sequence is CSVLGGRGAYEQYF. The CDR3 DNA is TGCAGCGTTCTCGGCGGGAGGGGCGCCTACGAGCAGTACTTC.

The genes are TRBV4-2 and TRBJ2-7, with a weak D call TRBD1 (5 bases). CDR3 length equals 15 residues. Trimming took off 3 bases at V and 0 bases at J, with 12 bases between the two ends. The V gene's germline CDR1 is LGHNA and CDR2 YNFKEQ. The chain's CDR3 is CASSQTALTSYEQYF. CDR3 coding DNA: TGTGCCAGCAGCCAGACAGCCCTTACCTCCTACGAGCAGTACTTC.

The chain is built from TRBV19 and TRBJ1-1; D is perhaps TRBD1 (5 bases). V was clipped by 1 base and J by 1 base, with 7 bases between them. CDR1 and CDR2 (germline): LNHDA, SQIVND (reference sequence). This CDR3 is built from 14 residues. CDR3 region: CASSIGQWNTEAFF. Written as DNA, the CDR3 is TGTGCCAGTAGTATAGGACAGTGGAACACTGAAGCTTTCTTT.

The chain has TRBV9 and TRBJ1-2, with no clear D. V was shortened by 3 bases and J by 8 bases, with 11 bases between the two germline ends. The CDR3 runs to 12 residues. The germline V gene encodes CDR1 SGDLS and CDR2 YYNGEE. CDR3 sequence: CASSGEREGYTF. CDR3 nucleotides: TGTGCCAGCAGCGGTGAGAGGGAGGGCTACACCTTC.

This clone has only one observation. The CDR3 coding sequence is TGTGCCAGCAACTTGAGGGGGCTGGGTAATGAAAAACTGTTTTTT. Protein sequence: CASNLRGLGNEKLFF. The chain joins TRBV7-6 to TRBJ1-4; 7 bases are shared with TRBD1. CDR3 length: 15 amino acids. The germline gives CDR1 SGHVS, CDR2 FNYEAQ. J was trimmed by 4 bases and V by 7 bases; bases with no gene match: 9.

This clone appeared once. The rearrangement joins TRBV7-2 to TRBJ2-1, with D tentatively TRBD1 (6 bases). V was clipped by 5 bases and J by 2 bases, with 10 bases between them. The CDR3 spans 14 residues. The germline gives CDR1 SGHTA, CDR2 FQGNSA. The CDR3 here is CASSPGVAYNEQFF. For the CDR3, the DNA is TGTGCCAGCAGCCCAGGGGTAGCCTACAATGAGCAGTTCTTC.

This chain links TRBV27 with TRBJ1-6, with unresolved D. The CDR3 extends over 17 amino acids. Trimming pared 3 bases from V and 0 bases from J, leaving 12 bases between. In germline, CDR1 is MNHEY, CDR2 SMNVEV (reference sequence). The CDR3: CASSFESRASYNSPLHF. Written as DNA, the CDR3 is TGTGCCAGCAGTTTTGAATCGAGGGCCTCCTATAATTCACCCCTCCACTTT.

The chain links TRBV5-4 to TRBJ2-7, with 11 bases fitting TRBD1. Unmatched junction bases numbered 6, after V lost 4 bases and J lost 3 bases. The germline CDR1 and CDR2 sequences are SGHNT and YYREEE (reference sequence). The CDR3 loop spans 15 amino acids. DNA of the CDR3: TGTGCCAGCAGCGCGAGGGACAGGGGGGTCTACGAGCAGTACTTC. It translates to CASSARDRGVYEQYF.

This clone was counted only a few times. V usage is TRBV5-1 and J usage is TRBJ1-2; TRBD1 agrees at 9 bases. CDR3 size: 14 residues. The junction had 2 bases not matched to a gene; V was cut back by 1 base and J by 4 bases. Germline assignment: CDR1 SGHRS and CDR2 YFSETQ. The chain's CDR3 is CASSLTGGAYGYTF. The CDR3 DNA follows: TGCGCCAGCAGCTTGACAGGGGGCGCCTATGGCTACACCTTC.

This clone was counted a few times. An end of the junction does not agree with germline; a read error may underlie this. CDR3 sequence: CSSSGQAPYEQYF. CDR3 nucleotides: TGTTCCAGCAGCGGACAGGCCCCCTACGAGCAGTACTTC. The J gene is TRBJ2-7, the V gene TRBV7-9; 7 bases align to TRBD1. The CDR3 loop spans 13 amino acids. Germline V lookup: CDR1 SEHNR, CDR2 FQNEAQ (reference sequence).

The rearrangement joins TRBV6-5 to TRBJ2-3; tentative D call: TRBD2 (5 bases). V dropped 6 bases and J dropped 5 bases, with 15 bases sitting between them. The CDR3 length is 14 residues. Germline V gives CDR1 MNHEY, CDR2 SVGAGI. CDR3: CASSRRVGEDTQYF. CDR3 bases: TGTGCCAGCAGCCGCCGGGTCGGGGAAGATACGCAGTATTTT.

In its sample, this clone was seen a few times. Its ends do not fully match the called genes, so a read error is possible. This sequence joins TRBV7-9 and TRBJ2-7, with 10 positions matching TRBD2. The CDR3 runs 16 residues. The germline V gene has CDR1 SEHNR and CDR2 FQNEAQ (reference sequence). CDR3 amino acids: CSSSLGTSGDSYEQYF. The CDR3, as DNA: TGTTCCAGCAGCTTAGGTACTAGCGGGGACTCCTACGAGCAGTACTTC. Variable domain in full (rest from reference TRBV7-9 and TRBJ2-7): DTGVSQNPRHKITKRGQNVTFRCDPISEHNRLYWYRQTLGQGPEFLTYFQNEAQLEKSRLLSDRFSAERPKGSFSTLEIQRTEQGDSAMYLCSSSLGTSGDSYEQYFGPGTRLTVT.